The rows below give T cell receptor beta chains drawn from one sample of a study of Tregs in tolerant kidney transplant recipients. Sequencing was performed with immunoSEQ multiplex PCR; in TCRdb, only in-frame clones are kept and a portion is missing. Among about 100,000 clones listed, around 90% were seen once. This sample comprised CD4+ T cells from blood, obtained before the transplant. These receptors all come from a human donor who received a combined kidney and bone marrow transplant. Each CDR3 is given with its conserved first and last residue. The D gene is left open where the match is weak. Clone size is given for some rows only: seen once, a few or many times, or a class if the clone is expanded.

abundance,j_gene,d_gene,v_gene,CDR3nt,CDR3aa
.,TRBJ1-5,TRBD1,TRBV19,TGTGCCAGTAGCACGACAGGGGCCAATCAGCCCCAGCATTTT,CASSTTGANQPQHF
few,TRBJ2-7,.,TRBV6-1,TGTGCCAGCAGTGAACCGGGATCCTACGAGCAGTACTTC,CASSEPGSYEQYF
.,TRBJ2-7,.,TRBV6-1,TGTGCCAGCAGTGAATGGTGGCTTCCCCTCTACGAGCAGTACTTC,CASSEWWLPLYEQYF
.,TRBJ1-5,.,TRBV19,TGTGCCAGTAGTCCAAAGGGAGCGTCCCGGGGCAATCAGCCCCAGCATTTT,CASSPKGASRGNQPQHF
.,TRBJ2-7,.,TRBV18,TGTGCCAGCGCACCGTTACAGGGATCTTACCACGAGCAGTACTTC,CASAPLQGSYHEQYF
few,TRBJ1-1,.,TRBV7-2,TGTGCCAGCAGCTTGACCGGGATAAACACTGAAGCTTTCTTT,CASSLTGINTEAFF
.,TRBJ2-7,.,TRBV4-1,TGCGCCAGCAGCCAAGGGTTGGGCCCCTACGAGCAGTACTTC,CASSQGLGPYEQYF
.,TRBJ1-2,TRBD1,TRBV19,TGTGCCACCAGTCCACGGGACAGGGGTGGCTACACCTTC,CATSPRDRGGYTF
.,TRBJ2-1,TRBD2,TRBV7-9,TGTGCCAGCAGCTCGATTAGGACTAGCGGGGGCGGTGAGCAGTTCTTC,CASSSIRTSGGGEQFF
.,TRBJ2-3,.,TRBV7-9,TGTGCCAGCAGCTTAGGGAGGGCCAGGATCACAGATACGCAGTATTTT,CASSLGRARITDTQYF
.,TRBJ2-4,.,TRBV7-2,TGTGCCAGCAGCCCCAGACTAGATATAAACATTCAGTACTTC,CASSPRLDINIQYF
.,TRBJ1-3,TRBD1,TRBV2,TGTGCCAGCAGTGCGACAGGGAAATCAGGAAACACCATATATTTT,CASSATGKSGNTIYF
.,TRBJ2-2,TRBD2,TRBV28,TGTGCCAGTATTACTAGCGGGGGAGGTACCGGGGAGCTGTTTTTT,CASITSGGGTGELFF
few,TRBJ2-4,.,TRBV7-2,TGTGCCAGCAGCTTAGGACTAGAAAACATTCAGTACTTC,CASSLGLENIQYF
.,TRBJ2-4,TRBD1,TRBV19,TGTGCCAGTGCTACAGGGGGTCGAGACATTCAGTACTTC,CASATGGRDIQYF
.,TRBJ1-2,TRBD1,TRBV7-2,TGTGCCGCCAGCGGGGGTGACGGACAGGGGGTGCGTGGCTACACCTTC,CAASGGDGQGVRGYTF
.,TRBJ2-1,TRBD2,TRBV5-1,TGCGCCAGCAGCGCCGGGACTACCTCCTACAATGAGCAGTTCTTC,CASSAGTTSYNEQFF
once,TRBJ2-5,.,TRBV21-1,TGTGCCAGCAGCAAGGGTGGGCAGACCCAGTACTTC,CASSKGGQTQYF
.,TRBJ1-5,.,TRBV7-9,TGTGCCAGCAGCTCCCGGGGGAGTAGCAATCAGCCCCAGCATTTT,CASSSRGSSNQPQHF
.,TRBJ1-6,.,TRBV19,TGTGCCAGTAGTACCACGGGGATTAGGTCACCCCTCCACTTT,CASSTTGIRSPLHF
.,TRBJ2-5,.,TRBV5-6,TGTGCCAGCAGCTTGGGCTGGGCGTGGGAGACCCAGTACTTC,CASSLGWAWETQYF
.,TRBJ2-3,.,TRBV19,TGTGCCAGTAGCTCAGAACTTTCCGGACTCTCCGATACGCAGTATTTT,CASSSELSGLSDTQYF